The clone carrying this TCR beta chain was counted ten times or more. Its specificity is not known. It was RNA transcripts that yielded the amplified TCR beta CDR3 regions. RT-PCR in the first round (using the HTBI primer set) targeted the TCR CDR3. Using its own MiXCR run on the multiplex PCR reads, TCRdb lists one record per CDR3 protein. The sample lists fewer than 600,000 distinct CDR3 sequences, approximately 15% seen once, with about 17% in the top ten. The record originates from a study of T cells in Graves' hyperthyroidism and ophthalmopathy. General study results and limits: A model of 13 V-J features distinguished ophthalmopathy from stable hyperthyroidism. In validation, the model predicted ophthalmopathy. These predictions came a median roughly six months before onset.

Between the trimmed V and J ends, which lost 8 bases and 3 bases, there was a span of 11 bases. The CDR3 extends over 13 amino acids. Clinical symptoms, serum thyroxine, TRAb, thyroid ultrasound and orbital computed tomography established diagnosis. The TCR sequence derives from a woman aged 18-29 years with Graves' hyperthyroidism. Input material: blood. The chain couples TRBV12-3 or TRBV12-4 to TRBJ2-1, with a possible D match to TRBD2 (6 bases). CDR3 sequence (DNA): TGTGCCAGCGGTTGGGGGGACTACAATGAGCAGTTCTTC. This sequence encodes CASGWGDYNEQFF.